A selection of T cell receptor beta chains follows, all from one sample in a study of T cell responses to AZD1222 COVID-19 vaccine. TCRdb's copy holds only in-frame clones and misses some; the assay was immunoSEQ multiplex PCR. The data show some 110,000 clones, around nine tenths seen once. Material: peripheral blood, obtained on day 0 of AZD1222 vaccination. The receptors shown here come from an adult in good health. Both conserved end residues are part of each CDR3. Each record gives: J gene, clone size, D gene, V gene, CDR3 DNA, CDR3 protein. A D gene is named only where the DNA matches it firmly. Expanded clones are given a class, and other clones once, few, many or no size at all.

TRBJ1-4 NA NA TRBV28 TGTGCCAGCAGTTCCCAGGAAAAACTGTTTTTT CASSSQEKLFF
TRBJ1-1 NA NA TRBV12-3/TRBV12-4 TGTGCCAGCAGTTTAGGTACCCGAGGGTGGGCGTACTTT CASSLGTRGWAYF
TRBJ1-1 once TRBD1 TRBV29-1 TGCAGCGTTTTTACCGGGACAGGGGACACTGAAGCTTTCTTT CSVFTGTGDTEAFF
TRBJ2-5 NA NA TRBV5-1 TGCGCCAGCGGCCCGACTAGTGGGGGGTTCCAAGAGACCCAGTACTTC CASGPTSGGFQETQYF
TRBJ1-5 NA NA TRBV4-2 TGTGCCAGCAGCCTATCGGGACGGACGTTCCATCAGCCCCAGCATTTT CASSLSGRTFHQPQHF
TRBJ2-1 NA NA TRBV30 TGTGCCTGGAGTACCGGGACACGGGAGCAGTTCTTC CAWSTGTREQFF
TRBJ1-1 once NA TRBV12-5 TGTGCTAGTGTTCTAAAAACCAGGACACCCTTGAACACTGAAGCTTTCTTT CASVLKTRTPLNTEAFF
TRBJ1-5 few NA TRBV19 TGTGCCTGTTTGAGTTGTCGGGACCGGGGGTATGGTCAGCCCCAGCATTTT CACLSCRDRGYGQPQHF
TRBJ1-4 once NA TRBV6-1 TGTGCCAGCACTGAAATCGGGGGAGGAGAAAAACTGTTTTTT CASTEIGGGEKLFF
TRBJ1-3 once NA TRBV18 TGTGCCAGCTCACCCGGGAACTCTGGAAACACCATATATTTT CASSPGNSGNTIYF
TRBJ1-1 NA NA TRBV10-1 TGCGCCAGCAGTGAGGGGAATACTGAAGCTTTCTTT CASSEGNTEAFF
TRBJ1-5 NA TRBD1 TRBV12-5 TGTGCTAGTGGTCCGGGACAGGGCTATAGCAATCAGCCCCAGCATTTT CASGPGQGYSNQPQHF
TRBJ1-4 NA TRBD1 TRBV24-1 TGTGCCACCAGTGACCAGACAGGGAAGCATGAAAAACTGTTTTTT CATSDQTGKHEKLFF
TRBJ2-3 NA NA TRBV10-1 TGCGCCAGCAGTGATTCAGGGTTCACAGATACGCAGTATTTT CASSDSGFTDTQYF
TRBJ2-7 NA NA TRBV5-1 TGCGCCAGCAGTCAGCGGGCTTACTACGAGCAGTACTTC CASSQRAYYEQYF
TRBJ1-2 NA TRBD1 TRBV27 TGTGCCAGCAGTCAACGGGACAGATATGGCTACACCTTC CASSQRDRYGYTF
TRBJ1-2 NA NA TRBV18 TGTGCCAGCTCACCACCCGGGTGGGTCTATGGCTACACCTTC CASSPPGWVYGYTF
TRBJ1-1 NA NA TRBV12-3/TRBV12-4 TGTGCCAGCAACCCGATATGGGACACTGAAGCTTTCTTT CASNPIWDTEAFF
TRBJ2-2 NA NA TRBV9 TGTGCCAGCAGCGTAGGCCCCGTTTGGGGGGACACCGGGGAGCTGTTTTTT CASSVGPVWGDTGELFF
TRBJ2-7 once NA TRBV6-5 TGTGCCAGCATTCCCAACGGCTTCAGCTCCTACGAGCAGTACTTC CASIPNGFSSYEQYF
TRBJ1-2 NA NA TRBV28 TGTGCCAGCACGCCTCTGGGGGGGATTATCTATGGCTACACCTTC CASTPLGGIIYGYTF
TRBJ2-3 NA NA TRBV20-1 TGCAGTGCTAGTAGAGATAGAGATACGCAGTATTTT CSASRDRDTQYF
TRBJ2-3 NA NA TRBV30 TGTGCCTGGAGTGTTAGCTTGGATACGCAGTATTTT CAWSVSLDTQYF
TRBJ1-2 NA NA TRBV4-1 TGCGCCAGCAGCCAAGAGGGTGGCAAATCCTATGGCTACACCTTC CASSQEGGKSYGYTF
TRBJ1-1 NA TRBD1 TRBV12-3/TRBV12-4 TGTGCCGTGGGGGACAGGGGTTGGACTGAAGCTTTCTTT CAVGDRGWTEAFF
TRBJ2-5 NA TRBD1 TRBV29-1 TGCAGCACGGGCGGCGGACAGGCCACGTCAGAGACCCAGTACTTC CSTGGGQATSETQYF
TRBJ2-3 NA NA TRBV6-2/TRBV6-3 TGTGCCAGCAGTCCGGGACGTAATACGCAGTATTTT CASSPGRNTQYF
TRBJ1-5 NA NA TRBV6-5 TGTGCCAGCAAAATGAATCAGCCCCAGCATTTT CASKMNQPQHF
TRBJ2-6 once NA TRBV7-9 TGTGCCAGCAGCTTAGATCCGGGCTCTGGGGCCAACGTCCTGACTTTC CASSLDPGSGANVLTF
TRBJ1-1 NA TRBD1 TRBV10-2 TGCGCCAGCAGTGATAGGGGGACAGGGGTAGTTGCTGAAGCTTTCTTT CASSDRGTGVVAEAFF
TRBJ1-1 NA NA TRBV25-1 TGTGCCAGCAGTGGGATCCGGGACATGGGAGCTTTCTTT CASSGIRDMGAFF
TRBJ1-3 NA NA TRBV7-9 TGTGCCAGCAGCTTAAAGGGGGCTGGAAACACCATATATTTT CASSLKGAGNTIYF
TRBJ1-1 few NA TRBV2 TGTGCCAGCAGGCTACAGGGAGGGGACACTGAAGCTTTCTTT CASRLQGGDTEAFF
TRBJ2-7 NA NA TRBV4-1 TGCGCCAGCAGCCAACCGTCCGGGGTCTACGAGCAGTACTTC CASSQPSGVYEQYF
TRBJ2-3 NA NA TRBV6-4 TGTGCCAGCAGTCCAGGACCAGGGTCCATGGATACGCAGTATTTT CASSPGPGSMDTQYF
TRBJ2-5 NA TRBD1 TRBV3-1/TRBV3-2 TGTGCCAGCAGCCCTATGACAGGGATCCAAGAGACCCAGTACTTC CASSPMTGIQETQYF
TRBJ2-3 NA NA TRBV3-1/TRBV3-2 TGTGCCAGCAGCCAATCGGGGAGAGTGACAGATACGCAGTATTTT CASSQSGRVTDTQYF